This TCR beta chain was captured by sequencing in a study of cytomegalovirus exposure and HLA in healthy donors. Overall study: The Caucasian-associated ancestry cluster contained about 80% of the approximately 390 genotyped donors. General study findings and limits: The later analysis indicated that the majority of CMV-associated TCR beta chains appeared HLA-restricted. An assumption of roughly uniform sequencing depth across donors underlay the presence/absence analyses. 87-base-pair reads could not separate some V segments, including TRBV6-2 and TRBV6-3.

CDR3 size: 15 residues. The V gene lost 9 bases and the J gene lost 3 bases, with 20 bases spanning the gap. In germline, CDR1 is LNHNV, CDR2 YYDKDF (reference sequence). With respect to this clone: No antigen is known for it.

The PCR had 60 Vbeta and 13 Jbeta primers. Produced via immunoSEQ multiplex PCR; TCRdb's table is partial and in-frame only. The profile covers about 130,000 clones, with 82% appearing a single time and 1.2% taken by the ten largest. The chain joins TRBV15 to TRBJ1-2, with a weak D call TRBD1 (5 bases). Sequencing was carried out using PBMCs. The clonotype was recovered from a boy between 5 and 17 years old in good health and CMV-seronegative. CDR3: CATREGKGRDYGYTF. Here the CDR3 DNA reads TGTGCCACGCGGGAGGGTAAGGGGAGAGACTATGGCTACACCTTC.